Ten or more counts support the clone carrying this T cell receptor (beta chain). The data are from a study of early T cells in non-severe SARS-CoV-2 infection. Germline V gene sequence: CDR1 LNHDA, CDR2 SQIVND (reference sequence). The CDR3 spans 12 residues. V lost 5 bases, J lost 7 bases, and 4 bases stayed unmatched. Individual cDNA molecules received unique molecular identifiers. TCRdb independently ran MiXCR on the 5' RACE reads; one entry per CDR3 protein. The table shows 85,000 to 95,000 distinct CDR3 sequences, with about 14% occurring only once. This chain uses TRBV19 with TRBJ1-2; 7 bases are shared with TRBD1. Sample: whole blood. The source is an adult who was a healthcare worker with PCR-confirmed SARS-CoV-2 infection or an uninfected control (not recorded which). The CDR3 sequence: CASSQTGAGYTF. CDR3 in DNA: TGTGCCAGTAGTCAAACAGGGGCTGGCTACACCTTC. The full variable domain, with the rest looked up from reference TRBV19 and TRBJ1-2, is DGGITQSPKYLFRKEGQNVTLSCEQNLNHDAMYWYRQDPGQGLRLIYYSQIVNDFQKGDIAEGYSVSREKKESFPLTVTSAQKNPTAFYLCASSQTGAGYTFGSGTRLTVV.